Listed here are 9 T cell receptor beta chains from one sample, sequenced in a study of glioma-infiltrating T cells. The iRepertoire nested amplicon-rescue multiplex PCR amplified TCR alpha and beta CDR3s from RNA. One entry per CDR3 protein results from TCRdb running MiXCR on the multiplex PCR reads. The sample consists of around 390,000 distinct CDR3 sequences, 41% of them appearing once. Sequenced sample: glioma tissue, nonneoplastic brain tissue, or PBMCs (not recorded which). The receptors derive from a human donor with low-grade glioma or glioblastoma, undergoing nonglioma brain surgery, or in good health (not recorded which).

The chain couples TRBV28 to TRBJ1-5; D remains unclear. The CDR3 runs 12 residues. Germline V lookup: CDR1 MDHEN, CDR2 SYDVKM. V was shortened by 7 bases and J by 0 bases, with 4 bases between the two germline ends. In nucleotides, the CDR3 is TGTGCCAGCACAGGTAGCAATCAGCCCCAGCATTTT. It translates to CASTGSNQPQHF.

The sample holds many counts of this clonotype. This chain uses TRBV20-1 with TRBJ2-7; 9 bases map to TRBD1. The CDR3 is made up of 14 amino acids. Per the germline V gene, CDR1 is DFQATT and CDR2 is SNEGSKA (reference sequence). Trimming cost V 2 bases and J 4 bases; bases outside gene matches: 6. CDR3 sequence: CSARPDRGMYEQYF. CDR3 bases: TGCAGTGCTAGACCTGACAGGGGGATGTACGAGCAGTACTTC.

This clonotype was recorded many times. CDR3 protein: CASSEVGISNQPQHF. The CDR3 region has the DNA TGTGCCAGCAGTGAAGTAGGGATCAGCAATCAGCCCCAGCATTTT. The chain uses TRBV6-1 and TRBJ1-5; D remains unclear. V was pared by 1 base and J by 1 base, with 8 bases between. The V gene's germline CDR1 is MNHNS and CDR2 SASEGT. CDR3 size: 15 residues.

This clonotype was observed once. A much larger clone lies one base from this, so it may be a read error. This sequence joins TRBV28 and TRBJ1-2; D may be TRBD1 (5 bases). The CDR3 extends over 14 amino acids. The ends were cut back, 5 bases at V and 6 bases at J, with 16 bases in the middle. CDR1 and CDR2 (germline): MDHEN, SYDVKM. This chain's CDR3 is CASSGGVRNHGYTF. The CDR3 nucleotides are TGTGCCAGCAGTGGAGGGGTTCGCAACCATGGCTACACCTTC.

The table lists this clonotype with a few counts. The V call is TRBV2, the J call TRBJ1-2; D is possibly TRBD1 (5 bases). CDR1 and CDR2 (germline): SNHLY, FYNNEI. V lost 1 base and J lost 8, with 14 bases in between. The CDR3 runs to 14 residues. Here the CDR3 reads CASSEVPGMGGYTF. The DNA for the CDR3 is TGTGCCAGCAGTGAAGTCCCAGGGATGGGAGGCTACACCTTC.

The sample holds one count of this clonotype. A much larger clone differs by one base, so this may be a read error. The chain combines TRBV20-1 with TRBJ2-3; 9 bases line up with TRBD1. The CDR3 is made up of 14 amino acids. Germline-derived CDR1 and CDR2 are DFQATT and SNEGSKA (reference sequence). The CDR3 DNA is TGCGGTGCTAGCCGGGACAGGGAATCAGATACGCAGTATTTT. Protein: CGASRDRESDTQYF.

This clonotype has a count of ten or more. This sequence joins TRBV27 and TRBJ2-3; 9 bases are a match to TRBD2. The CDR3 totals 15 residues. The V segment lost 2 bases and the J segment 6 bases; nucleotides outside the gene matches: 6. Germline-derived CDR1 and CDR2 are MNHEY and SMNVEV (reference sequence). The CDR3 sequence is CASSLGLARDDTQYF. The CDR3 nucleotides are TGTGCCAGCAGTTTAGGACTAGCGAGGGACGATACGCAGTATTTT.

As regards this clonotype: At one of its ends the junction is not consistent with the germline gene, which may arise from a read error. The genes are TRBV7-9 and TRBJ1-5; no definite D call. CDR3 length equals 17 residues. Germline V gene sequence: CDR1 SEHNR, CDR2 FQNEAQ (reference sequence). The CDR3 here is CASSLGSGNSENHPQHF. The CDR3 coding sequence is TGTGCCAGCAGCTTAGGGAGCGGCAATTCAGAGAATCACCCCCAGCATTTT.

For this clonotype: This may come from a read error, since a much larger clone is one base off. This is likely a read error, given that the CDR3 carries no conserved phenylalanine or tryptophan at its end. The chain uses TRBV6-2 or TRBV6-3 and TRBJ2-7; 13 nucleotides agree with TRBD2. The CDR3 consists of 18 residues. Looked up from germline, CDR1 is MNHEY and CDR2 is SVGEGT. J lost 5 bases, V lost 4 bases, and 14 bases had no gene match. CDR3 nucleotides: TGTGCCAGCAGTTCATATTATCCAAGGACTAGCGGGGGCGACGAGCAGTACCTC. Protein: CASSSYYPRTSGGDEQYL.